A selection of T cell receptor beta chains follows, all from one sample in a study of neurological immune-mediated disorders. TCRdb processed the 5' RACE reads anew with MiXCR; each CDR3 protein has one entry. Here the sample spans around 50,000 distinct CDR3 sequences, 16% being singletons. The sequencing sample was made of PBMCs. All receptors come from a man in his 60s in good health. Both conserved end residues are part of each CDR3. D genes are given only for firm matches. Clone size is given for some rows only: seen once, a few or many times, or a class if the clone is expanded.

V	J	size	D	DNA	CDR3
TRBV5-1	TRBJ2-7	NA	NA	TGCGCCAGCAGCCCGGCGGGACACGGGTACGAGCAGTACTTC	CASSPAGHGYEQYF
TRBV20-1	TRBJ1-4	many	NA	TGCAGTGCCCCGGGACCTCCTGGTGAAAAACTGTTTTTT	CSAPGPPGEKLFF
TRBV24-1	TRBJ1-1	many	TRBD1	TGTGCCACCAGTGATGGGGGACAGGGCAGAGCTGAAGCTTTCTTT	CATSDGGQGRAEAFF
TRBV6-5	TRBJ2-5	NA	TRBD2	TGTGCCAGCAGTTACGGGGCTAGCGGGAGTTCAGAGACCCAGTACTTC	CASSYGASGSSETQYF
TRBV29-1	TRBJ2-2	many	TRBD2	TGCAGCGTCGGGACTAGCGGCAACGGGGAGCTGTTTTTT	CSVGTSGNGELFF
TRBV29-1	TRBJ2-5	NA	NA	TGCAGTGCATTCGACGGGACTCTGAGTAAAGAGACCCAGTACTTC	CSAFDGTLSKETQYF
TRBV5-6	TRBJ2-4	many	TRBD1	TGTGCCAGCAGCTTGGGGGGACAGGGTCTACTGGCCAAAAACATTCAGTACTTC	CASSLGGQGLLAKNIQYF
TRBV7-6	TRBJ2-1	many	TRBD2	TGTGCCAGCAGCTTACGGGTAGCGGGAGGGCCCCACAATGAGCAGTTCTTC	CASSLRVAGGPHNEQFF
TRBV9	TRBJ1-4	NA	NA	TGTGCCAGCAGCGCCGACCCCGGGACGGGGAATGAAAAACTGTTTTTT	CASSADPGTGNEKLFF
TRBV5-1	TRBJ1-3	many	NA	TGCGCCAGCAGCTTGGGGACATCTGGAAACACCATATATTTT	CASSLGTSGNTIYF
TRBV7-2	TRBJ2-5	many	NA	TGTGCCAGCAGCTTAGGTTCGGGGGGCGCAGGGGAGACCCAGTACTTC	CASSLGSGGAGETQYF
TRBV5-1	TRBJ2-2	NA	TRBD1	TGCGCCAGCAGCTCCGGGACAGGCATCGGGGAGCTGTTTTTT	CASSSGTGIGELFF
TRBV3-1	TRBJ2-7	many	TRBD2	TGTGCCAGCAGCCAATTACCTAGCGGGTATGCCGAGGCTTACGAGCAGTACTTC	CASSQLPSGYAEAYEQYF
TRBV5-1	TRBJ2-7	NA	TRBD2	TGCGCCAGCAGCTTCTTGACTAGCGCGGTCTACGAGCAGTACTTC	CASSFLTSAVYEQYF
TRBV7-9	TRBJ2-7	many	NA	TGTGCCAGCAGCATAAGTTCGTGGGGGAACGAGCAGTACTTC	CASSISSWGNEQYF
TRBV20-1	TRBJ1-1	many	NA	TGCAGTGCTAGAGACCCCGGAAAGGCGGACACTGAAGCTTTCTTT	CSARDPGKADTEAFF
TRBV18	TRBJ2-1	many	TRBD2	TGTGCCAGCTCACCGGGACTAGCGGCTAACAATGAGCAGTTCTTC	CASSPGLAANNEQFF
TRBV5-1	TRBJ2-6	NA	TRBD2	TGCGCCAGCGACGGACTAGGGACGCATGGGGCCAACGTCCTGACTTTC	CASDGLGTHGANVLTF
TRBV7-2	TRBJ2-7	many	TRBD2	TGTGCCAGCAGCTTAGGGACTAGCGTCTACGAGCAGTACTTC	CASSLGTSVYEQYF
TRBV18	TRBJ1-1	few	NA	TGTGCCAGCTCTACATCGACGAACACTGAAGCTTTCTTT	CASSTSTNTEAFF
TRBV7-9	TRBJ2-5	many	NA	TGTGCCAGCAGCTTAGAGGGCAGAAGGGGAGAGACCCAGTACTTC	CASSLEGRRGETQYF
TRBV19	TRBJ1-5	NA	NA	TGTGCCAGTAGCGGGTCCGGCGGCAATCAGCCCCAGCATTTT	CASSGSGGNQPQHF
TRBV20-1	TRBJ2-3	many	NA	TGCAGTGCTAGAGGCCAGGGTGGAGATACGCAGTATTTT	CSARGQGGDTQYF
TRBV3-1	TRBJ2-7	many	NA	TGTGCCAGCAGCCAGCACAGGGATTGGCAGTACTTC	CASSQHRDWQYF
TRBV20-1	TRBJ2-7	NA	NA	TGCAGTGCTAGCCAGGGGCAGGGGCTGTTTAACGAGCAGTACTTC	CSASQGQGLFNEQYF
TRBV5-1	TRBJ2-1	many	NA	TGCGCCAGCAGCCCCTCTAGCGCCTACACTTACAATGAGCAGTTCTTC	CASSPSSAYTYNEQFF
TRBV5-1	TRBJ1-1	many	NA	TGCGCCAGCAGCTTGGGTACGAACACTGAAGCTTTCTTT	CASSLGTNTEAFF
TRBV7-8	TRBJ1-4	many	NA	TGTGCCAGCAGCTTAGCGTCGGGGGGCTTAGGCGAAGGAGAAAAACTGTTTTTT	CASSLASGGLGEGEKLFF
TRBV20-1	TRBJ2-3	many	NA	TGCAGTGCTAGAGATCGCCCGGCAGATACGCAGTATTTT	CSARDRPADTQYF
TRBV12-5	TRBJ2-1	many	NA	TGTGCTAGTGGTCGTAACGAAGGGGGGCAGTTCTTC	CASGRNEGGQFF
TRBV12-3/TRBV12-4	TRBJ2-2	NA	NA	TGTGCCAGCAGTTTGGCTCAGGGATTCACCGGGGAGCTGTTTTTT	CASSLAQGFTGELFF
TRBV6-6	TRBJ2-5	many	NA	TGTGCCAGCGGGGGTACGGTGGAGACCCAGTACTTC	CASGGTVETQYF
TRBV9	TRBJ2-5	many	TRBD2	TGTGCCAGCAGCGGGGTGGAGGCTAGCGGCCAGGGGACCCAGTACTTC	CASSGVEASGQGTQYF
TRBV7-8	TRBJ1-5	many	NA	TGTGCCAGCAGCGCGACAGTTAGCAATCAGCCCCAGCATTTT	CASSATVSNQPQHF
TRBV20-1	TRBJ2-5	many	NA	TGCAGTGCCAGCGTCTTTAAAGCGACCCAGTACTTC	CSASVFKATQYF
TRBV5-1	TRBJ2-7	many	NA	TGCGCCAGCAGCTTCCGCGCAGGGAGCACCTACGAGCAGTACTTC	CASSFRAGSTYEQYF
TRBV18	TRBJ2-5	NA	NA	TGTGCCAGCTCACCGAAAGAGACCCAGTACTTC	CASSPKETQYF
TRBV4-1	TRBJ2-7	many	TRBD2	TGCGCCAGCAGCCAAGTGGCTAGCGGGACCTACGAGCAGTACTTC	CASSQVASGTYEQYF
TRBV6-5	TRBJ2-2	many	NA	TGTGCCAGCAGTTACGACCCATCCGGGGAGCTGTTTTTT	CASSYDPSGELFF
TRBV7-8	TRBJ2-7	few	TRBD2	TGTGCCAGCAGCTTAGCCGGCAGCGGGAGAGGTTACGAGCAGTACTTC	CASSLAGSGRGYEQYF
TRBV10-3	TRBJ1-1	many	NA	TGTGCCATCAGCTCGGACCCGAACACTGAAGCTTTCTTT	CAISSDPNTEAFF
TRBV29-1	TRBJ2-2	many	TRBD2	TGCAGCGCCCAGACTAGCGGGTCTGGGGAGCTGTTTTTT	CSAQTSGSGELFF
TRBV11-3	TRBJ2-1	NA	NA	TGTGCCAGCAGCTTCCGGGGCGGAAGCTCCTACAATGAGCAGTTCTTC	CASSFRGGSSYNEQFF
TRBV28	TRBJ2-1	many	NA	TGTGCCAGCGTTATGGCTAGTCTTCCTAATGAGCAGTTCTTC	CASVMASLPNEQFF
TRBV24-1	TRBJ2-7	NA	TRBD1	TGTGCCACCAGTGATAAAACAGGGGGAGGCTACGAGCAGTACTTC	CATSDKTGGGYEQYF
TRBV3-1	TRBJ2-3	many	NA	TGTGCCAGCAGGTCCCGGGAAGATACGCAGTATTTT	CASRSREDTQYF
TRBV7-8	TRBJ2-1	many	NA	TGTGCCAGCAGCTTAGGGGGCCAATACAATGAGCAGTTCTTC	CASSLGGQYNEQFF
TRBV5-1	TRBJ1-3	many	NA	TGCGCCAGCAGTCCGGGATGGGGGATCGGAAACACCATATATTTT	CASSPGWGIGNTIYF
TRBV10-2	TRBJ2-7	NA	NA	TGCGACAGCACTTTGGAGGGGGTGGGTGAGCAGTACTTC	CDSTLEGVGEQYF
TRBV19	TRBJ1-6	NA	NA	TGTGCCAGTAGTGTCAACCGGGCCTCGAGGAATTCACCCCTCCACTTT	CASSVNRASRNSPLHF
TRBV19	TRBJ1-5	NA	NA	TGTGCCAGTAATCGCCAGCCCCAGCATTTT	CASNRQPQHF
TRBV20-1	TRBJ1-2	many	NA	TGCAGTGCTAGCCGACAGGCCGACTATGGCTACACCTTC	CSASRQADYGYTF
TRBV7-2	TRBJ2-7	many	NA	TGTGCCAGCAGCTTAGAACCAGGAGTCTACGAGCAGTACTTC	CASSLEPGVYEQYF
TRBV18	TRBJ2-2	many	NA	TGTGCCAGCTCACCACAGGACACCGGGGAGCTGTTTTTT	CASSPQDTGELFF
TRBV20-1	TRBJ2-1	few	NA	TGCAGTGCTCTGGGTCAGTTCTTC	CSALGQFF
TRBV20-1	TRBJ1-3	many	NA	TGCAGTGCTAGAGACGGACAGATCTCTGGAAACACCATATATTTT	CSARDGQISGNTIYF
TRBV6-6	TRBJ2-1	NA	TRBD2	TGTGCCAGCAGTTACTCGCCGGGACTAGCGGGAGGGCAGGCGCGCAATGAGCAGTTCTTC	CASSYSPGLAGGQARNEQFF